Listed below are T cell receptor beta chains from one sample, sequenced in a study of T-cell reconstitution after alpha-beta-depleted transplantation in children. TCRdb passed the PCR reads through MiXCR, listing each CDR3 protein once. Found here are roughly 670,000 distinct CDR3 sequences, about 12% of them singletons; the top ten hold around 0.8%. The source material was PBMCs, sampled before TCRalphabeta/CD19-depleted stem cell transplant. The source of these receptors is a girl aged 2 to 9 with congenital amegakaryocytic thrombocytopenia, due to receive a stem cell transplant. Both conserved end residues are part of each CDR3. The order of the fields is D gene, V gene, clone size, J gene, CDR3 protein, CDR3 DNA. The D gene is left open where the match is weak. The size entry is marked missing in some rows and otherwise reads once, few, many or a size class.

D gene: -
V gene: TRBV27
clone size: -
J gene: TRBJ1-5
CDR3 protein: CASSSVEVVNQPQHF
CDR3 DNA: TGTGCCAGCAGTTCAGTTGAGGTGGTAAATCAGCCCCAGCATTTT

D gene: -
V gene: TRBV18
clone size: -
J gene: TRBJ1-1
CDR3 protein: CASSPPLLQEAFF
CDR3 DNA: TGTGCCAGCTCACCACCGCTGCTACAGGAAGCTTTCTTT

D gene: TRBD2
V gene: TRBV10-3
clone size: many
J gene: TRBJ2-1
CDR3 protein: CAISGTSGEGPNNEQFF
CDR3 DNA: TGTGCCATCAGCGGGACTAGCGGGGAAGGCCCTAACAATGAGCAGTTCTTC

D gene: -
V gene: TRBV6-1
clone size: many
J gene: TRBJ2-1
CDR3 protein: CASSPTEHNEQFF
CDR3 DNA: TGTGCCAGCAGCCCGACCGAACACAATGAGCAGTTCTTC

D gene: TRBD1
V gene: TRBV29-1
clone size: many
J gene: TRBJ2-5
CDR3 protein: CSVPRTGADGTQYF
CDR3 DNA: TGCAGCGTTCCCCGGACAGGGGCTGATGGGACCCAGTACTTC

D gene: -
V gene: TRBV5-1
clone size: -
J gene: TRBJ2-5
CDR3 protein: CASSPTPGAQETQYF
CDR3 DNA: TGCGCCAGCAGCCCAACCCCGGGAGCCCAGGAGACCCAGTACTTC

D gene: -
V gene: TRBV4-1
clone size: few
J gene: TRBJ2-2
CDR3 protein: CASSQDPWIGVIGELFF
CDR3 DNA: TGCGCCAGCAGCCAAGACCCCTGGATTGGGGTGATCGGGGAGCTGTTTTTT

D gene: TRBD2
V gene: TRBV11-1
clone size: few
J gene: TRBJ2-1
CDR3 protein: CASSPSIAGGLSYNEQFF
CDR3 DNA: TGTGCCAGCAGCCCATCCATAGCGGGAGGGCTCTCCTACAATGAGCAGTTCTTC

D gene: TRBD2
V gene: TRBV28
clone size: few
J gene: TRBJ2-3
CDR3 protein: CASSHVPGLAGGYTDTQYF
CDR3 DNA: TGTGCCAGCAGCCATGTCCCGGGACTAGCGGGAGGTTACACAGATACGCAGTATTTT

D gene: -
V gene: TRBV5-6
clone size: many
J gene: TRBJ2-5
CDR3 protein: CASSDPGQKETQYF
CDR3 DNA: TGTGCCAGCAGCGACCCGGGACAAAAAGAGACCCAGTACTTC

D gene: -
V gene: TRBV27
clone size: -
J gene: TRBJ2-5
CDR3 protein: CASNGYQETQYF
CDR3 DNA: TGTGCCAGCAACGGGTACCAAGAGACCCAGTACTTC

D gene: -
V gene: TRBV20-1
clone size: -
J gene: TRBJ2-1
CDR3 protein: CSASRGSNDYEQFF
CDR3 DNA: TGCAGTGCTAGTAGGGGGAGTAACGATTATGAGCAGTTCTTC

D gene: TRBD2
V gene: TRBV25-1
clone size: -
J gene: TRBJ2-7
CDR3 protein: CASSEPLAGGSYEQYF
CDR3 DNA: TGTGCCAGCAGCGAACCCCTAGCGGGAGGATCCTACGAGCAGTACTTC

D gene: -
V gene: TRBV20-1
clone size: -
J gene: TRBJ2-1
CDR3 protein: CSAREAGASYNEQFF
CDR3 DNA: TGCAGTGCTAGAGAGGCGGGCGCTTCCTACAATGAGCAGTTCTTC

D gene: -
V gene: TRBV7-6
clone size: -
J gene: TRBJ2-1
CDR3 protein: CASSLVPGQGQTDEQFF
CDR3 DNA: TGTGCCAGCAGCTTAGTTCCAGGCCAGGGGCAAACCGATGAGCAGTTCTTC

D gene: TRBD1
V gene: TRBV7-2
clone size: -
J gene: TRBJ2-5
CDR3 protein: CASSLAGGTGFRETQYF
CDR3 DNA: TGTGCCAGCAGCTTAGCGGGGGGGACAGGGTTTCGAGAGACCCAGTACTTC

D gene: TRBD1
V gene: TRBV7-3
clone size: many
J gene: TRBJ2-1
CDR3 protein: CASSLTPGGSYNEQFF
CDR3 DNA: TGTGCCAGCAGCTTAACCCCAGGGGGCTCCTACAATGAGCAGTTCTTC

D gene: -
V gene: TRBV5-1
clone size: -
J gene: TRBJ2-3
CDR3 protein: CASSPAASTDTQYF
CDR3 DNA: TGCGCCAGCAGCCCAGCGGCTAGCACAGATACGCAGTATTTT

D gene: TRBD2
V gene: TRBV11-2
clone size: many
J gene: TRBJ2-3
CDR3 protein: CASSLVIWGLAGEDTQYF
CDR3 DNA: TGTGCCAGCAGCTTAGTAATATGGGGACTAGCGGGTGAAGATACGCAGTATTTT

D gene: -
V gene: TRBV9
clone size: -
J gene: TRBJ1-2
CDR3 protein: CASSAPGGINGYTF
CDR3 DNA: TGTGCCAGCAGCGCACCCGGAGGGATCAATGGCTACACCTTC

D gene: -
V gene: TRBV29-1
clone size: few
J gene: TRBJ2-2
CDR3 protein: CSVEDLGAHGELFF
CDR3 DNA: TGCAGCGTTGAAGATCTAGGGGCGCACGGGGAGCTGTTTTTT

D gene: -
V gene: TRBV20-1
clone size: many
J gene: TRBJ2-1
CDR3 protein: CSAKGVAARVKEEQFF
CDR3 DNA: TGCAGTGCTAAGGGTGTAGCGGCTCGCGTTAAGGAGGAGCAGTTCTTC